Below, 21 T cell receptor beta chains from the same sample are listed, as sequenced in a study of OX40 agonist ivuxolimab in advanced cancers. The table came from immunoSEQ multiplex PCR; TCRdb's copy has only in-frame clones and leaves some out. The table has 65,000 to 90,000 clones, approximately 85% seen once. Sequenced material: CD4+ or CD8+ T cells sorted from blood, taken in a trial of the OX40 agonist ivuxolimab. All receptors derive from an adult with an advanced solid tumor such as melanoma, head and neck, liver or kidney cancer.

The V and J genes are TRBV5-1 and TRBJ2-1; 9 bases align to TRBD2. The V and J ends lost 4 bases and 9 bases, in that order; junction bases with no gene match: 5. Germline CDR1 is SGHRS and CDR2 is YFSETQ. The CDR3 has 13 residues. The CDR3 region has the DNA TGCGCCAGCAGCCAGGGACTAGCCGTTGAGCAGTTCTTC. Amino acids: CASSQGLAVEQFF.

This chain's CDR3 is CASSPSGQPSYEQYF. Written as DNA, the CDR3 is TGTGCCAGCAGCCCCTCGGGACAGCCTTCCTACGAGCAGTACTTC. The chain uses TRBV2 and TRBJ2-7; 7 bases map to TRBD1. CDR1 and CDR2 (germline): SNHLY, FYNNEI. V shed 6 bases and J 1 base; nucleotides not matched to a gene: 9. The CDR3 covers 15 residues.

The CDR3 DNA sequence: TGCGCCAGCAGCCAAGATTGGGGACGCGGCGGGGGGTATTACGAGCAGTACTTC. This translates into CASSQDWGRGGGYYEQYF. The J gene is TRBJ2-7, the V gene TRBV4-3, with 8 bases fitting TRBD2. This CDR3 has 18 amino acids. Germline loops: CDR1 LGHNA, CDR2 YSLEER. After removal of 0 bases from V and 4 bases from J, the junction contained 14 bases not matched to a gene.

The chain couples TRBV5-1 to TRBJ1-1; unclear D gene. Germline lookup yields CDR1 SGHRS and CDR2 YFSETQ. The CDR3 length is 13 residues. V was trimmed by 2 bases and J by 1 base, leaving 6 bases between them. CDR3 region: CASSFEGNTEAFF. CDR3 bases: TGCGCCAGCAGCTTTGAGGGGAACACTGAAGCTTTCTTT.

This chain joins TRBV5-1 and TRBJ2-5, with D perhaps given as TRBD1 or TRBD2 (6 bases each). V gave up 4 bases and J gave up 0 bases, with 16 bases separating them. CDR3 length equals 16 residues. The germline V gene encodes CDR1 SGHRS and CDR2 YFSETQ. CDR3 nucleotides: TGCGCCAGCAGCCCCCCGGGGGCCCAGTACCAAGAGACCCAGTACTTC. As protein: CASSPPGAQYQETQYF.

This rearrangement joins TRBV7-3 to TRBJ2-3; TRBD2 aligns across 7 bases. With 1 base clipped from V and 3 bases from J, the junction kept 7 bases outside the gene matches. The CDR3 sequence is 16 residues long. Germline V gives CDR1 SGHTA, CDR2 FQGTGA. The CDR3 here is CASSLMSAGETDTQYF. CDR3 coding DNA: TGTGCCAGCAGCTTAATGTCTGCGGGGGAAACAGATACGCAGTATTTT.

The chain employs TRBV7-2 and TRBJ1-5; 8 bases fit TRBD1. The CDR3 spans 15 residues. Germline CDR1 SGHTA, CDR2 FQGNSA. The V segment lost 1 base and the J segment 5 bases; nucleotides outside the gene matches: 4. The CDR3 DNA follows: TGTGCCAGCAGCTTAGGGGACAGGACTGATCAGCCCCAGCATTTT. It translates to CASSLGDRTDQPQHF.

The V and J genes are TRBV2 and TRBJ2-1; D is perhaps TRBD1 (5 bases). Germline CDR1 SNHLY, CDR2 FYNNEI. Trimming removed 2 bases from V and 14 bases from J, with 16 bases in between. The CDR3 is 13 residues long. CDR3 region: CASSESPGQKEFF. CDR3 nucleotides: TGTGCCAGCAGTGAAAGCCCTGGACAAAAGGAGTTCTTC.

CDR3 sequence: CAWTQGAREQPQHF. In nucleotides, the CDR3 is TGTGCCTGGACACAGGGGGCGAGAGAACAGCCCCAGCATTTT. The chain is built from TRBV30 and TRBJ1-5; TRBD1 matches 9 bases. There are 14 residues in the CDR3. The ends lost 4 bases at V and 7 bases at J; junction bases unmatched: 8. Germline V gene data show CDR1 as GTSNPN and CDR2 as SVGIG (reference sequence).

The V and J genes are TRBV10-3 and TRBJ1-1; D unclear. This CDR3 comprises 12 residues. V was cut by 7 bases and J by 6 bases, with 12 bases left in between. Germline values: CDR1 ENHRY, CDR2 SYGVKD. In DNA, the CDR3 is TGTGCCATCAAGGTAGGCGGGGCTGAAGCTTTCTTT. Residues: CAIKVGGAEAFF.

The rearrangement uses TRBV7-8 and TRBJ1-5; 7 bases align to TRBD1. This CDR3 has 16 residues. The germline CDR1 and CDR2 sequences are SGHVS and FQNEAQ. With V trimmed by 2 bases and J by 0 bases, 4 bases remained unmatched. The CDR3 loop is CASSLLTGNSNQPQHF. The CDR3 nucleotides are TGTGCCAGCAGCTTACTGACAGGGAATAGCAATCAGCCCCAGCATTTT.

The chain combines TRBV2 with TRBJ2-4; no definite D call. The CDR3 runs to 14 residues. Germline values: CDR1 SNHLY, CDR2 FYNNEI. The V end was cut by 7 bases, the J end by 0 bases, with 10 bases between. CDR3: CASIEQLAKNIQYF. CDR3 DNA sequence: TGTGCCAGCATAGAACAGCTAGCCAAAAACATTCAGTACTTC.

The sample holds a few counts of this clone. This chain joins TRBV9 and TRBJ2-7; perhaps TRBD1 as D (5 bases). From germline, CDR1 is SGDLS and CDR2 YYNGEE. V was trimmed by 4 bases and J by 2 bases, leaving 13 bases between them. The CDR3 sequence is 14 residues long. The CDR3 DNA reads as TGTGCCAGCAGCTTTGCAACAGGCCCCTACGAGCAGTACTTC. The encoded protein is CASSFATGPYEQYF. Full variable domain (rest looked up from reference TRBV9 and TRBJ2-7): DSGVTQTPKHLITATGQRVTLRCSPRSGDLSVYWYQQSLDQGLQFLIQYYNGEERAKGNILERFSAQQFPDLHSELNLSSLELGDSALYFCASSFATGPYEQYFGPGTRLTVT.

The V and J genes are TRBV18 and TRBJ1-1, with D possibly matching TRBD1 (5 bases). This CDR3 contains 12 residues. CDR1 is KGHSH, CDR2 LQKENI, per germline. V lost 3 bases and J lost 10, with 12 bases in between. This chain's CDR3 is CASSPGEQGAFF. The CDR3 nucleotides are TGTGCCAGCTCACCGGGGGAGCAAGGAGCTTTCTTT.

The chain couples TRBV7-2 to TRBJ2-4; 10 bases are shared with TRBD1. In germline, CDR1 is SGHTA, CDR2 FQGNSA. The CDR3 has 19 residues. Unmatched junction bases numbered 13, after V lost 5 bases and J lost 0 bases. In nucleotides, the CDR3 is TGTGCCAGCAGCCGGATGACAGGGGGCCCTTACCTAGCCAAAAACATTCAGTACTTC. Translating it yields CASSRMTGGPYLAKNIQYF.

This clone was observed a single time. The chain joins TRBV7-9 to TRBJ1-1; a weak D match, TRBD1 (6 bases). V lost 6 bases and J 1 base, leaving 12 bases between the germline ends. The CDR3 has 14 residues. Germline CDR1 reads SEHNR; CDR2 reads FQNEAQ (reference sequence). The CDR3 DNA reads TGTGCCAGCAGAATTCACAGGGAGAACACTGAAGCTTTCTTT. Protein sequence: CASRIHRENTEAFF.

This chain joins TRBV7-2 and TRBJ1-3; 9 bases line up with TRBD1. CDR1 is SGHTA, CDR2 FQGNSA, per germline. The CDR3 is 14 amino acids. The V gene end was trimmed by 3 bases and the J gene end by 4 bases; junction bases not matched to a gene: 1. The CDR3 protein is CASSLTGGGNTIYF. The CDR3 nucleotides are TGTGCCAGCAGCTTGACAGGGGGAGGAAACACCATATATTTT.

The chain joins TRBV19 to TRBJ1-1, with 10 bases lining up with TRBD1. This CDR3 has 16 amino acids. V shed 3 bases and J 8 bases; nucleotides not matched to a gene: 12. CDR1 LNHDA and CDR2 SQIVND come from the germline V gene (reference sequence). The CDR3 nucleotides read TGTGCCAGTAGTATCGGGGACAGGGGTTATTATCCCGAAGCTTTCTTT. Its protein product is CASSIGDRGYYPEAFF.

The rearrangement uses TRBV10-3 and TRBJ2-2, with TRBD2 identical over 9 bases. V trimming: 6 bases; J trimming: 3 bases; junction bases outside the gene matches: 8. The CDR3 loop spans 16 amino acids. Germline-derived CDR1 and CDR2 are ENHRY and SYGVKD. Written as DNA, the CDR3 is TGTGCCATCAGCAATGCGGGGGGGCAGTACACCGGGGAGCTGTTTTTT. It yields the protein CAISNAGGQYTGELFF.

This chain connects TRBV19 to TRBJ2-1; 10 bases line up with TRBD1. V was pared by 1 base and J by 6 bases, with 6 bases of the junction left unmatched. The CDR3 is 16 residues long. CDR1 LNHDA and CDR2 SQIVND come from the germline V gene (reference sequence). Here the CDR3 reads CASSIGGGQGTNEQFF. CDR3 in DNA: TGTGCCAGTAGTATAGGAGGGGGACAGGGGACCAATGAGCAGTTCTTC.

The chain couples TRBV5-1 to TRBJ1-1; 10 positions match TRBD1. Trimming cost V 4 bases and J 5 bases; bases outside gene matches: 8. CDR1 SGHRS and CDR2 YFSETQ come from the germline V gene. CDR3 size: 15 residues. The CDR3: CASSTGTGENTEAFF. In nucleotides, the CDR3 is TGCGCCAGCAGCACGGGGACAGGGGAAAATACTGAAGCTTTCTTT.